This TCR beta chain is drawn from a study of a mutant IDH1 vaccine in newly diagnosed glioma. The wider study: In weeks 1, 3, 5, 7, 11, 15, 19 and 23, patients were vaccinated. In some groups vaccination began 4-6 weeks post-radiotherapy; others received it with temozolomide. Study-wide findings and caveats: Among all patients, vaccine-induced immune responses occurred in around 93%.

As to this clone: Its antigen is as yet unknown.

As to time point: week 11, during vaccination. Mutant IDH1 20-mer peptide, at 300 ug, made up each vaccine dose, with topical imiquimod. This CDR3 is 14 amino acids long. V lost 4 bases and J lost 1, with 10 bases in between. Germline V gives CDR1 SGHTA, CDR2 FQGNSA. The repertoire was sequenced with immunoSEQ multiplex PCR; TCRdb's copy has only in-frame clones and lacks some. Of some 30,000 clones detected, roughly 78% appear once; the ten largest clones hold about 25%. This receptor was obtained from a man aged 25-45 years with glioma. The starting material was PBMCs, obtained from a glioma patient whose treatment included an IDH1 peptide vaccine. The rearrangement joins TRBV7-2 to TRBJ1-1, with D maybe TRBD1 (5 bases). The CDR3 nucleotides read TGTGCCAGCAGCTACAGCGGGGGGAACACTGAAGCTTTCTTT. Protein: CASSYSGGNTEAFF.